The next 2 T cell receptor beta chains were all read from a single sample in a study of blood T cell repertoires in COVID-19. Profiled with immunoSEQ multiplex PCR; TCRdb holds only in-frame clones, not every one. This table holds a few hundred thousand clones, 89% found once. The sample comprised peripheral blood. These receptors all stem from a woman in her 30s with COVID-19, enrolled during active disease.

The count of this clone is one. The rearrangement uses TRBV18 and TRBJ2-7, with no clear D. Trimming removed 0 bases at V and 0 bases at J, with 3 bases between. The V gene's germline CDR1 is KGHSH and CDR2 LQKENI. The CDR3 extends over 13 amino acids. The CDR3 loop reads CASSPPASYEQYF. The DNA of the CDR3 is TGTGCCAGCTCACCACCGGCCTCCTACGAGCAGTACTTC.

The chain couples TRBV12-5 to TRBJ2-1; the match to TRBD1 covers 8 bases. The CDR3 is made up of 12 amino acids. J was trimmed by 8 bases and V by 6 bases; bases with no gene match: 3. The germline gives CDR1 LGHNT, CDR2 FRNRAP. The CDR3 spells CASGQGVDEQFF. DNA for the CDR3: TGTGCTAGTGGACAGGGGGTCGATGAGCAGTTCTTC.